The 10 T cell receptor beta chains reported below all come from one sample, sequenced in a study of T cells after yellow fever vaccination. TCRdb redid the calling of the 5' RACE reads with MiXCR, one entry per CDR3 protein. This sample yields 620,000 or so distinct CDR3 sequences, of which 12% are seen a single time; under 15% belongs to the top ten. The sample here was PBMCs, taken on the day of the yellow fever booster vaccination. The receptor source for this set is a man younger than 45 who received the YFV17D yellow fever vaccine.

The table lists this clonotype with a few counts. The chain recombines TRBV5-1 with TRBJ2-1; no reliable D call. Deletions cut 1 base from V and 5 bases from J, with 7 bases between. In germline, CDR1 is SGHRS, CDR2 YFSETQ. CDR3 length: 13 residues. The chain's CDR3 is CASSLYTNNEQFF. The CDR3 coding sequence is TGCGCCAGCAGCTTGTATACAAACAATGAGCAGTTCTTC.

The chain carries TRBV7-9 and TRBJ2-7; possibly TRBD2 for D (5 bases). Germline assignment: CDR1 SEHNR and CDR2 FQNEAQ (reference sequence). Trimming took 4 bases from V and 4 from J, leaving 20 bases between them. The CDR3 is 16 residues long. CDR3 amino acids: CASSSFRGPLPYEQYF. The CDR3, as DNA: TGTGCCAGCAGCTCCTTCCGGGGTCCCCTACCGTACGAGCAGTACTTC.

This clonotype was counted a few times. The chain has TRBV7-9 and TRBJ1-5, with no clear D. V lost 0 bases, J lost 0 bases, and 9 bases lay in between. The CDR3 runs to 16 residues. The V gene's germline CDR1 is SEHNR and CDR2 FQNEAQ (reference sequence). The CDR3 here is CASSLAAGTSNQPQHF. The CDR3 nucleotides are TGTGCCAGCAGCTTAGCAGCAGGAACTAGCAATCAGCCCCAGCATTTT.

The rearrangement uses TRBV24-1 and TRBJ2-2, with 7 bases lining up with TRBD2. V gave up 3 bases and J gave up 3 bases; unmatched junction bases: 6. The CDR3 totals 16 residues. The germline V gene encodes CDR1 KGHDR and CDR2 SFDVKD. Written as DNA, the CDR3 is TGTGCCACCAGTGATCCCTGGGGAGGGGACACCGGGGAGCTGTTTTTT. Its translation is CATSDPWGGDTGELFF.

This chain links TRBV29-1 with TRBJ2-3, with 8 bases identical to TRBD2. The germline CDR1 and CDR2 sequences are SQVTM and ANQGSEA. With 6 bases clipped from V and 2 bases from J, the junction kept 10 bases outside the gene matches. The CDR3 has 15 residues. CDR3 DNA: TGCAGCGTGAGGGGACTAGGGACTTCCACAGATACGCAGTATTTT. This sequence encodes CSVRGLGTSTDTQYF.

Notes on this clonotype: The junction departs from germline at one end; a sequencing error may be responsible. This chain links TRBV3-1 with TRBJ2-7; TRBD2 matches at 7 bases. This CDR3 comprises 17 residues. From germline, CDR1 is LGHDT and CDR2 YNNKEL (reference sequence). The CDR3 loop is CASTQGKRLAVPMEQYF. CDR3 in DNA: TGTGCCAGCACCCAAGGAAAGAGGCTAGCGGTCCCCATGGAGCAGTACTTC.

J is TRBJ2-7 and V is TRBV6-5; D not certain. CDR3 length: 12 amino acids. V was trimmed by 6 bases and J by 6 bases, leaving 12 bases between them. CDR1 MNHEY and CDR2 SVGAGI come from the germline V gene. This chain's CDR3 is CASSSVGLEQYF. DNA for the CDR3: TGTGCCAGCAGCTCAGTCGGGCTCGAGCAGTACTTC.

V gene TRBV25-1 combines with J gene TRBJ2-5, with a weak D call TRBD2 (6 bases). This CDR3 is 14 amino acids long. Germline V gene lookup returns CDR1 MGHDK and CDR2 SYGVNS. V was trimmed by 3 bases and J by 7 bases, leaving 15 bases between them. The CDR3 sequence is CASSETRGSSTQYF. CDR3 bases: TGTGCCAGCAGTGAGACCCGGGGGAGCTCGACCCAGTACTTC.

In its sample, this clonotype was seen a few times. The chain combines TRBV6-5 with TRBJ2-1, with D unclear. The germline V and J ends were trimmed by 4 bases and 7 bases, with 11 bases remaining between them. This CDR3 region has 13 residues. CDR1 and CDR2 from the germline V gene are MNHEY and SVGAGI. The DNA for the CDR3 is TGTGCCAGCAGTTCACGATGGGGTAATGAGCAGTTCTTC. This sequence encodes CASSSRWGNEQFF.

This clonotype has a handful of counts. V usage is TRBV15 and J usage is TRBJ2-1; D gene unclear. This CDR3 is built from 13 residues. Per the germline V gene, CDR1 is LNHNV and CDR2 is YYDKDF (reference sequence). The V and J ends lost 3 bases and 10 bases respectively, with 13 bases between them. The CDR3 loop is CATSSETVGEQFF. CDR3 nucleotide sequence: TGTGCCACCAGCAGCGAGACTGTTGGCGAGCAGTTCTTC. Complete variable domain (other parts from reference TRBV15 and TRBJ2-1): DAMVIQNPRYQVTQFGKPVTLSCSQTLNHNVMYWYQQKSSQAPKLLFHYYDKDFNNEADTPDNFQSRRPNTSFCFLDIRSPGLGDTAMYLCATSSETVGEQFFGPGTRLTVL.